One and the same sample provided the 32 T cell receptor beta chains below, sequenced in a study of naive and memory T cell subsets. Notes on the study in general: Naive repertoires, especially CD8, held a few larger clonotypes, possibly memory cells re-expressing CD45RA.

Both TRBC1 and TRBC2 were covered by a beta constant-region primer of two equimolar oligonucleotides. Four rounds of PCR amplified the ligated cDNA using nested alpha and beta constant-region primers plus SP2. TCRdb re-called the UMI-ligation and nested PCR reads with MiXCR, one entry per CDR3 protein. The sample yields about 140,000 distinct CDR3 sequences, 15% to 20% seen once. For these TCRs, the target antigens are not known. The specimen sequenced was naive CD8+ T cells from blood. Source of these receptors: a human donor in good health.

At least ten counts were recorded for this clonotype. This sequence joins TRBV12-3 or TRBV12-4 and TRBJ2-7; D remains unclear. There are 13 residues in the CDR3. Trimming took 3 bases from V and 3 from J, leaving 9 bases between them. CDR3 sequence reads: CASSFSLSYEQYF. In DNA, the CDR3 is TGTGCCAGCAGTTTTTCCTTGAGCTACGAGCAGTACTTC.

The table lists this clonotype with a few counts. This rearrangement joins TRBV27 to TRBJ1-6; the D is unclear. V shed 6 bases and J shed 8 bases, with 11 bases lying between them. This CDR3 contains 13 residues. Germline V gene data show CDR1 as MNHEY and CDR2 as SMNVEV (reference sequence). This CDR3 reads CASSFGSDSPLHF. CDR3 coding DNA: TGTGCCAGCAGCTTTGGGTCCGATTCACCCCTCCACTTT.

The chain employs TRBV12-3 or TRBV12-4 and TRBJ2-7, with D perhaps TRBD2 (5 bases). The CDR3 loop spans 14 amino acids. The germline V and J ends were trimmed by 7 bases and 3 bases, with 16 bases remaining between them. DNA for the CDR3: TGTGCCAGCACCGGGGTGGAAGCGAACTACGAGCAGTACTTC. Encoded protein: CASTGVEANYEQYF.

J is TRBJ2-7 and V is TRBV5-5; a possible D gene is TRBD2 (5 bases). Germline loops: CDR1 SGHKS, CDR2 YYEKEE (reference sequence). The CDR3 is made up of 15 amino acids. V was clipped by 2 bases and J by 3 bases, with 15 bases between them. This chain's CDR3 is CASSFGAGRGYEQYF. The CDR3 DNA sequence: TGTGCCAGCAGCTTCGGTGCGGGTCGGGGCTACGAGCAGTACTTC.

This clonotype has more than one count but fewer than ten. The chain is built from TRBV7-6 and TRBJ2-5; 9 bases are a match to TRBD2. V shed 5 bases and J 1 base; nucleotides not matched to a gene: 5. The CDR3 has 15 residues. From germline, CDR1 is SGHVS and CDR2 FNYEAQ. This chain's CDR3 is CASSRPAGGQETQYF. The DNA of the CDR3 is TGTGCCAGCAGCCGCCCAGCGGGAGGCCAAGAGACCCAGTACTTC. The full variable domain, with the rest looked up from reference TRBV7-6 and TRBJ2-5, is GAGVSQSPRYKVTKRGQDVALRCDPISGHVSLYWYRQALGQGPEFLTYFNYEAQQDKSGLPNDRFSAERPEGSISTLTIQRTEQRDSAMYRCASSRPAGGQETQYFGPGTRLLVL.

The rearrangement uses TRBV15 and TRBJ2-7; tentatively, D is TRBD1 (5 bases). Trimming pared 0 bases from V and 6 bases from J, leaving 12 bases between. Germline V gives CDR1 LNHNV, CDR2 YYDKDF (reference sequence). CDR3 length: 14 residues. The DNA for the CDR3 is TGTGCCACCAGCAGAGACAGGGATGTAGGCGAGCAGTACTTC. Its translation is CATSRDRDVGEQYF.

A few counts support this clonotype. The chain has TRBV6-2 or TRBV6-3 and TRBJ2-7; D is possibly TRBD2 (6 bases). Germline CDR1 is MNHEY and CDR2 is SVGEGT. The length of the CDR3 is 14 residues. The V and J ends lost 6 bases and 0 bases respectively, with 12 bases between them. The CDR3 loop reads CASSSAGNSYEQYF. Here the CDR3 DNA reads TGTGCCAGCAGCTCAGCGGGTAACTCCTACGAGCAGTACTTC.

The rearrangement links TRBV19 to TRBJ2-1; the D gene could be TRBD1 or TRBD2 (6 bases each). CDR3 length equals 16 residues. V shed 8 bases and J shed 4 bases, with 21 bases lying between them. Germline-derived CDR1 and CDR2 are LNHDA and SQIVND (reference sequence). The CDR3 DNA reads TGTGCCAGTTTGGAGTTCTGGGGGGCCGAGTACAATGAGCAGTTCTTC. Encoded protein: CASLEFWGAEYNEQFF.

The chain links TRBV6-4 to TRBJ1-6, with D tentatively TRBD1 (5 bases). Trimming left V 6 bases short and J 7 bases short, with 13 bases between. Germline V lookup: CDR1 MRHNA, CDR2 SNTAGT. This CDR3 spans 14 amino acids. CDR3 residues: CASSPDSENSPLHF. The CDR3 DNA sequence: TGTGCCAGCAGCCCAGACAGCGAGAATTCACCCCTCCACTTT.

This rearrangement joins TRBV19 to TRBJ1-6, with 8 nucleotides matching TRBD1. Trimming removed 7 bases from V and 10 bases from J; junction bases left unmatched: 9. The CDR3 totals 14 residues. Looked up from germline, CDR1 is LNHDA and CDR2 is SQIVND (reference sequence). CDR3 nucleotide sequence: TGTGCCAGTATGCCACAGGGGGATTCGTCACCCCTCCACTTT. Its protein product is CASMPQGDSSPLHF.

This clonotype occurred a few times. This chain links TRBV27 with TRBJ2-1; D is uncertain. The CDR3 runs 15 residues. Per the germline V gene, CDR1 is MNHEY and CDR2 is SMNVEV (reference sequence). V was pared by 5 bases and J by 0 bases, with 11 bases between. CDR3 DNA sequence: TGTGCCAGCAGTACCACACCGGTCTCCTACAATGAGCAGTTCTTC. Its protein is CASSTTPVSYNEQFF.

The sample holds a few counts of this clonotype. The chain employs TRBV5-4 and TRBJ2-7; D could derive from TRBD1 or TRBD2 (5 bases each). V lost 3 bases to trimming and J lost 2 bases, with 15 bases between them. Germline V gene sequence: CDR1 SGHNT, CDR2 YYREEE (reference sequence). CDR3 size: 15 residues. The CDR3 coding sequence is TGTGCCAGCAGCTCCCCCGGGACGGAAGCCTACGAGCAGTACTTC. Translated, it gives CASSSPGTEAYEQYF.

V gene TRBV9 combines with J gene TRBJ2-7; 14 nucleotides agree with TRBD2. This CDR3 region has 15 residues. The germline gives CDR1 SGDLS, CDR2 YYNGEE. The junction had 4 bases not matched to a gene; V was cut back by 3 bases and J by 5 bases. The CDR3 nucleotides are TGTGCCAGCAGCGCCGGACTAGCGGGAGGCCACGAGCAGTACTTC. As protein: CASSAGLAGGHEQYF.

This clonotype came up a few times. The chain has TRBV9 and TRBJ2-7; TRBD2 might be the D (5 bases). CDR3 length: 15 residues. Germline V CDR1 and CDR2: SGDLS, YYNGEE. Trimming left V 4 bases short and J 6 bases short, with 20 bases between. CDR3 sequence reads: CASSTRDSSTSEQYF. CDR3 nucleotide sequence: TGTGCCAGCAGCACTCGGGATTCCTCAACCAGCGAGCAGTACTTC.

The chain employs TRBV29-1 and TRBJ1-2, with D uncertain. CDR3 length: 8 amino acids. Germline V gives CDR1 SQVTM, CDR2 ANQGSEA. V lost 6 bases, J lost 14 bases, and 10 bases lay in between. As DNA, the CDR3 is TGCAGCGTAAGAGACGGGACCTTC. The encoded protein is CSVRDGTF.

The V gene is TRBV2, the J gene TRBJ2-1, with 8 bases fitting TRBD1. V was pared by 6 bases and J by 4 bases, with 8 bases of the junction left unmatched. The CDR3 covers 15 residues. Germline V gene lookup returns CDR1 SNHLY and CDR2 FYNNEI. The CDR3 DNA reads as TGTGCCAGCAGCGGAAGACAGGGGCAATACAATGAGCAGTTCTTC. This sequence encodes CASSGRQGQYNEQFF.

V and J are TRBV29-1 and TRBJ2-5, with 7 bases that match TRBD1. Trimming at V came to 1 base and at J to 2 bases, leaving 4 bases not matched to a gene. The germline V gene encodes CDR1 SQVTM and CDR2 ANQGSEA. The CDR3 has 14 residues. This chain's CDR3 is CSVEGGTVQETQYF. CDR3 bases: TGCAGCGTTGAAGGAGGGACAGTACAAGAGACCCAGTACTTC.

The CDR3 protein is CASPSGVIANTGELFF. CDR3 coding DNA: TGCGCCAGCCCCTCGGGCGTTATAGCTAACACCGGGGAGCTGTTTTTT. The chain joins TRBV5-1 to TRBJ2-2; D remains unclear. The CDR3 spans 16 residues. Trimming cost V 7 bases and J 2 bases, with 18 bases left between them. The germline gives CDR1 SGHRS, CDR2 YFSETQ.

This clonotype was detected a few times. The chain has TRBV21-1 and TRBJ2-1. TRBV21-1 represents a pseudogene. The CDR3 runs to 17 residues. CDR3 amino acids: CASSKGRWRYLYNEQFF. DNA for the CDR3: TGTGCCAGCAGCAAAGGTCGTTGGCGTTACCTCTACAATGAGCAGTTCTTC.

V is TRBV6-5 and J is TRBJ1-5, with D perhaps matching TRBD1 (6 bases). With 4 bases removed from V and 7 bases from J, the gap between germline ends came to 14 bases. Germline V lookup: CDR1 MNHEY, CDR2 SVGAGI. The CDR3 has 14 residues. DNA of the CDR3: TGTGCCAGCAGTTCCGACAGGTCTGGGCAGCCCCAGCATTTT. Its translation: CASSSDRSGQPQHF.

The rearrangement links TRBV6-5 to TRBJ2-3; 7 bases are shared with TRBD1. V trimming: 4 bases; J trimming: 5 bases; junction bases outside the gene matches: 6. Per the germline V gene, CDR1 is MNHEY and CDR2 is SVGAGI. The length of the CDR3 is 14 residues. CDR3 DNA sequence: TGTGCCAGCAGTTTTACAGGGGTAGGAGATACGCAGTATTTT. Translated, it gives CASSFTGVGDTQYF.

This rearrangement joins TRBV7-9 to TRBJ2-7; tentatively, D is TRBD1 (5 bases). V gave up 1 base and J gave up 0 bases, with 10 bases separating them. Germline CDR1 and CDR2: SEHNR and FQNEAQ (reference sequence). The CDR3 is 15 amino acids. CDR3 sequence (DNA): TGTGCCAGCAGCTTAGGTGACAGAAACTCCTACGAGCAGTACTTC. Encoded protein: CASSLGDRNSYEQYF.

This clonotype was seen a few times. This sequence joins TRBV7-9 and TRBJ2-7; D unclear. This CDR3 has 14 amino acids. Trimming took 6 bases from V and 5 from J, leaving 17 bases between them. Germline V gene lookup returns CDR1 SEHNR and CDR2 FQNEAQ (reference sequence). The CDR3 sequence is CASSTSEKVNEQYF. DNA of the CDR3: TGTGCCAGCAGTACGTCTGAGAAGGTCAACGAGCAGTACTTC.

This clonotype was observed a handful of times. The chain has TRBV4-1 and TRBJ1-1; D may be TRBD1 (6 bases). The germline V gene encodes CDR1 MGHRA and CDR2 YSYEKL. Trimming shortened V by 2 bases and J by 8 bases, and 18 bases separated the two germline ends. This CDR3 contains 15 residues. The CDR3 region is CASSQKQDEGDEAFF. The CDR3 DNA follows: TGCGCCAGCAGCCAAAAGCAGGACGAGGGGGACGAAGCTTTCTTT.

This clonotype came up a few times. This rearrangement joins TRBV28 to TRBJ1-3; D not resolved. Per germline, CDR1 MDHEN and CDR2 SYDVKM. V was cut by 2 bases and J by 0 bases, with 8 bases left in between. The CDR3 runs to 15 residues. The DNA for the CDR3 is TGTGCCAGCAGTTTACTACAGACCTCTGGAAACACCATATATTTT. This translates into CASSLLQTSGNTIYF.

The J gene is TRBJ1-2, the V gene TRBV3-1; the D is unclear. The CDR3 spans 13 residues. Germline values: CDR1 LGHDT, CDR2 YNNKEL (reference sequence). V was cut by 4 bases and J by 8 bases, with 14 bases left in between. The CDR3 DNA reads TGTGCCAGCAGCCCAGGACTGGGCTTAGGCTACACCTTC. As protein: CASSPGLGLGYTF. Looking up the rest from reference TRBV3-1 and TRBJ1-2 gives the full variable domain: DTAVSQTPKYLVTQMGNDKSIKCEQNLGHDTMYWYKQDSKKFLKIMFSYNNKELIINETVPNRFSPKSPDKAHLNLHINSLELGDSAVYFCASSPGLGLGYTFGSGTRLTVV.

The rearrangement links TRBV2 to TRBJ2-7; D remains unclear. This CDR3 region has 13 residues. With 11 bases removed from V and 0 bases from J, the gap between germline ends came to 14 bases. CDR1 and CDR2 (germline): SNHLY, FYNNEI. CDR3 DNA sequence: TGTGCCGGCAAAGGGTTCAGCTCCTACGAGCAGTACTTC. It yields the protein CAGKGFSSYEQYF.

The chain combines TRBV28 with TRBJ2-7; 9 bases line up with TRBD2. Per germline, CDR1 MDHEN and CDR2 SYDVKM. The CDR3 is 16 amino acids. V was pared by 3 bases and J by 1 base, with 7 bases of the junction left unmatched. This CDR3 is CASSFSLAGPSYEQYF. In DNA form, the CDR3 reads TGTGCCAGCAGTTTCTCCCTAGCGGGACCTTCCTACGAGCAGTACTTC.

This clonotype was seen only a few times. Here the CDR3 DNA reads TGCGCCAGCAGCCAAGAGTTGGGCGTGATGTGGTATTTT. Translation gives CASSQELGVMWYF. The chain carries TRBV4-1 and TRBJ2-3; D not certain. V lost 0 bases, J lost 14 bases, and 15 bases lay in between. The CDR3 spans 13 residues. The V gene's germline CDR1 is MGHRA and CDR2 YSYEKL.

V usage is TRBV19 and J usage is TRBJ1-2; 9 bases line up with TRBD1. With 7 bases clipped from V and 4 bases from J, the junction kept 7 bases outside the gene matches. The CDR3 spans 14 residues. Germline-derived CDR1 and CDR2 are LNHDA and SQIVND (reference sequence). The CDR3 region has the DNA TGTGCCAGTACCCCCGGGACAGGGACCTATGGCTACACCTTC. The encoded protein is CASTPGTGTYGYTF.

The chain uses TRBV29-1 and TRBJ1-2; D call uncertain. This CDR3 has 12 residues. CDR1 SQVTM and CDR2 ANQGSEA come from the germline V gene. Trimming took 4 bases from V and 7 from J, leaving 13 bases between them. This chain's CDR3 is CSVVQEIFGYTF. The CDR3 DNA is TGCAGCGTTGTGCAGGAAATCTTTGGCTACACCTTC.

There are a few counts of this clonotype. This chain connects TRBV28 to TRBJ2-1; 11 bases map to TRBD2. The CDR3 loop spans 15 amino acids. The junction had 9 bases not matched to a gene; V was cut back by 10 bases and J by 4 bases. Germline V gene sequence: CDR1 MDHEN, CDR2 SYDVKM. This CDR3 is CATSMGLADYNEQFF. Here the CDR3 DNA reads TGTGCCACGTCAATGGGACTAGCGGATTACAATGAGCAGTTCTTC.